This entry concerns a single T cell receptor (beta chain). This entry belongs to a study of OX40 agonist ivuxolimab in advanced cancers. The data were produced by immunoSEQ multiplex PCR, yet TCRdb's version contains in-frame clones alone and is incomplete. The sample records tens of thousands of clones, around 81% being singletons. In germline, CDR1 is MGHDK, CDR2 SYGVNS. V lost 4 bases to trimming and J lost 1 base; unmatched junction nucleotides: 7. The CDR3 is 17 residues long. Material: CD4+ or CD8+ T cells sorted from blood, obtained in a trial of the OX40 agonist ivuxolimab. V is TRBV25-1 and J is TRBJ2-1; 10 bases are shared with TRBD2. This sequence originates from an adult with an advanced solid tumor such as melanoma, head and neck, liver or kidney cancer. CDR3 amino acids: CASSASGGVQSYNEQFF. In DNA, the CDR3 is TGTGCCAGCAGTGCAAGCGGGGGGGTTCAATCCTACAATGAGCAGTTCTTC. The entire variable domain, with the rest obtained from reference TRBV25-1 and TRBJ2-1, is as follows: EADIYQTPRYLVIGTGKKITLECSQTMGHDKMYWYQQDPGMELHLIHYSYGVNSTEKGDLSSESTVSRIRTEHFPLTLESARPSHTSQYLCASSASGGVQSYNEQFFGPGTRLTVL.